Listed below are T cell receptor beta chains from one sample, sequenced in a study of CD8+ T cells in alopecia areata. Using immunoSEQ multiplex PCR, the repertoire was profiled, and TCRdb retains in-frame clones only, with some absent. The top ten hold 16% of the sample, which has 150,000 to 200,000 clones, approximately 59% seen once. The source material was CD4+ T cells sorted from blood, sampled at approximately week 60, from a patient treated with tofacitinib. These receptors were taken from a human donor with alopecia areata. Each CDR3 is given with its conserved first and last residue.

v_gene: TRBV19
j_gene: TRBJ2-3
CDR3aa: CASSIYGEPTDTQYF

v_gene: TRBV27
j_gene: TRBJ2-1
CDR3aa: CASSLRTPRNEQFF

v_gene: TRBV4-1
j_gene: TRBJ2-2
CDR3aa: CASSQDVAGELFF

v_gene: TRBV5-1
j_gene: TRBJ2-3
CDR3aa: CATSWRGENTQYF

v_gene: TRBV13
j_gene: TRBJ2-3
CDR3aa: CASSSASDGTDTQYF

v_gene: TRBV5-1
j_gene: TRBJ1-1
CDR3aa: CASSYGNTEAFF

v_gene: TRBV7-9
j_gene: TRBJ1-2
CDR3aa: CASSLLQGIYGYTF

v_gene: TRBV28
j_gene: TRBJ2-5
CDR3aa: CASSPLGTSKDQETQYF

v_gene: TRBV29-1
j_gene: TRBJ1-2
CDR3aa: CSVSSSNNYGYTF

v_gene: TRBV7-8
j_gene: TRBJ2-1
CDR3aa: CASRGGDRRSYNEQFF

v_gene: TRBV29-1
j_gene: TRBJ2-7
CDR3aa: CSVGRDRRASEQYF

v_gene: TRBV4-2
j_gene: TRBJ2-7
CDR3aa: CASSQDPKYEQYF

v_gene: TRBV30
j_gene: TRBJ1-5
CDR3aa: CAWRESGLLNQPQHF

v_gene: TRBV5-1
j_gene: TRBJ2-5
CDR3aa: CASSQNNQGGGETQYF

v_gene: TRBV11-2
j_gene: TRBJ1-4
CDR3aa: CASTQGGGLFTKLFF

v_gene: TRBV25-1
j_gene: TRBJ2-5
CDR3aa: CASRAVAETQYF

v_gene: TRBV29-1
j_gene: TRBJ2-5
CDR3aa: CSVGPQETQYF

v_gene: TRBV5-1
j_gene: TRBJ2-1
CDR3aa: CASSFSGDGNEQFF

v_gene: TRBV30
j_gene: TRBJ1-1
CDR3aa: CAWSLGGVLNTEAFF

v_gene: TRBV6-5
j_gene: TRBJ2-5
CDR3aa: CASTPRARGFETQYF

v_gene: TRBV30
j_gene: TRBJ2-1
CDR3aa: CAWRVQRSSYNEQFF

v_gene: TRBV7-9
j_gene: TRBJ1-4
CDR3aa: CASSPDSGKLFF

v_gene: TRBV30
j_gene: TRBJ1-6
CDR3aa: CAWSLRPGTLYNSPLHF

v_gene: TRBV6-1
j_gene: TRBJ1-1
CDR3aa: CASSDRTSSEAFF

v_gene: TRBV29-1
j_gene: TRBJ1-4
CDR3aa: CSVGAGYNEKLFF

v_gene: TRBV30
j_gene: TRBJ2-5
CDR3aa: CAWSEGETQYF

v_gene: TRBV11-2
j_gene: TRBJ1-2
CDR3aa: CASSLSPNYGYTF

v_gene: TRBV15
j_gene: TRBJ2-1
CDR3aa: CATSSGTGLYNEQFF

v_gene: TRBV30
j_gene: TRBJ1-6
CDR3aa: CAWSTGPSSPPLHF

v_gene: TRBV7-9
j_gene: TRBJ2-1
CDR3aa: CASSLGWVLVGTGYNEQFF